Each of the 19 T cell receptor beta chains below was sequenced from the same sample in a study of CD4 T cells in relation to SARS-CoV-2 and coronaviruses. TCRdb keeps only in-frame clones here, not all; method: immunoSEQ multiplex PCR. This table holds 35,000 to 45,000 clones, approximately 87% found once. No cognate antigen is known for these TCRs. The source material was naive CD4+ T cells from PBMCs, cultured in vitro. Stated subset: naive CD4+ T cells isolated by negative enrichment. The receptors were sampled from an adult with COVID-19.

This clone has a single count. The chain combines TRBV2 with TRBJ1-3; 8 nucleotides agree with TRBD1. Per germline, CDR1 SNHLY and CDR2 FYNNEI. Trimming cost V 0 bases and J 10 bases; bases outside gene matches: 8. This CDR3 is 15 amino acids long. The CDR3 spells CASSEAVGQELTIYF. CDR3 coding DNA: TGTGCCAGCAGTGAAGCGGTGGGACAGGAGCTAACCATATATTTT. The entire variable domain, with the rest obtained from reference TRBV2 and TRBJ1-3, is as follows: EPEVTQTPSHQVTQMGQEVILRCVPISNHLYFYWYRQILGQKVEFLVSFYNNEISEKSEIFDDQFSVERPDGSNFTLKIRSTKLEDSAMYFCASSEAVGQELTIYFGEGSWLTVV.

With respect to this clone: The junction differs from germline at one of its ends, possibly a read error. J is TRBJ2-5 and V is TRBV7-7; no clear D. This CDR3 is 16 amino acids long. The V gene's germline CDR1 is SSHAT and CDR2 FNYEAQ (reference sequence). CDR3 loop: CASSPEHSQAPETQYF. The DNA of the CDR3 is TGTGCTAGCAGCCCGGAACATAGCCAAGCCCCGGAGACCCAGTACTTC. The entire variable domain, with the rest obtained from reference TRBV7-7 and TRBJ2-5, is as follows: GAGVSQSPRYKVTKRGQDVTLRCDPISSHATLYWYQQALGQGPEFLTYFNYEAQPDKSGLPSDRFSAERPEGSISTLTIQRTEQRDSAMYRCASSPEHSQAPETQYFGPGTRLLVL.

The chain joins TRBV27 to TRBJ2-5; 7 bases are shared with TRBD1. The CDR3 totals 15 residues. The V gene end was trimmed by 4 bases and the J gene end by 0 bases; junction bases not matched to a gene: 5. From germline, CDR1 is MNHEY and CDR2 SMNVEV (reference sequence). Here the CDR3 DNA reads TGTGCCAGCAGTTCCCACAGGGGAGACCAAGAGACCCAGTACTTC. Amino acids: CASSSHRGDQETQYF.

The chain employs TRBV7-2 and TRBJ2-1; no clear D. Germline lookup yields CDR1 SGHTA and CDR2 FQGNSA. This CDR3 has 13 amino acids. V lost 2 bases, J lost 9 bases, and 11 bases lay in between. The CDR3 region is CASSLSWNREQFF. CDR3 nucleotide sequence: TGTGCCAGCAGCTTATCCTGGAACCGTGAGCAGTTCTTC.

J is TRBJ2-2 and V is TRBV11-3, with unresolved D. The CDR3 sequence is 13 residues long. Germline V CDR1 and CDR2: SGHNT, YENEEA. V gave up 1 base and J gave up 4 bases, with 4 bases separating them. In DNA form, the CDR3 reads TGTGCCAGCAGCTTAGGTATCACCGGGGAGCTGTTTTTT. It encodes CASSLGITGELFF. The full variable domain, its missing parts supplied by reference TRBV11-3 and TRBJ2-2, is EAGVVQSPRYKIIEKKQPVAFWCNPISGHNTLYWYLQNLGQGPELLIRYENEEAVDDSQLPKDRFSAERLKGVDSTLKIQPAELGDSAVYLCASSLGITGELFFGEGSRLTVL.

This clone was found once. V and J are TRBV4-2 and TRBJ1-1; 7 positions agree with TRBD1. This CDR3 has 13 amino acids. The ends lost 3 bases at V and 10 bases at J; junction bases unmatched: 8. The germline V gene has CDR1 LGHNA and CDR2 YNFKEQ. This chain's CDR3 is CASSHNRGSGAFF. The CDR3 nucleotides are TGTGCCAGCAGCCATAACAGGGGTAGTGGAGCTTTCTTT.

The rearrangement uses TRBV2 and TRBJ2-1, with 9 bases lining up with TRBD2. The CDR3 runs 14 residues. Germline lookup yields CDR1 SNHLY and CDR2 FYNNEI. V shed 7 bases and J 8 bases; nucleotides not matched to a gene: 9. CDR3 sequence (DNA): TGTGCCAGCAATCTAGCGGGATTAATGGATGAGCAGTTCTTC. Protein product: CASNLAGLMDEQFF. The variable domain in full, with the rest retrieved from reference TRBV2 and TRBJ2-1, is EPEVTQTPSHQVTQMGQEVILRCVPISNHLYFYWYRQILGQKVEFLVSFYNNEISEKSEIFDDQFSVERPDGSNFTLKIRSTKLEDSAMYFCASNLAGLMDEQFFGPGTRLTVL.

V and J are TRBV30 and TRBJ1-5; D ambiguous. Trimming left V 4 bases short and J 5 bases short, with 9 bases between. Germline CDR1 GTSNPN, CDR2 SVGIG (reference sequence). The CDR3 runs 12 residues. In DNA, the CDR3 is TGTGCCTGGAATTCAGGCCATCAGCCCCAGCATTTT. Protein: CAWNSGHQPQHF.

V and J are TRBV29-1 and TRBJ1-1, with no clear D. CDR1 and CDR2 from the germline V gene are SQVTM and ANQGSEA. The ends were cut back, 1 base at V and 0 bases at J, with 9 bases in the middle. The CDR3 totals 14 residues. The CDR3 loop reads CSVEGRQVNTEAFF. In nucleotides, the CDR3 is TGCAGCGTTGAAGGGCGGCAGGTGAACACTGAAGCTTTCTTT.

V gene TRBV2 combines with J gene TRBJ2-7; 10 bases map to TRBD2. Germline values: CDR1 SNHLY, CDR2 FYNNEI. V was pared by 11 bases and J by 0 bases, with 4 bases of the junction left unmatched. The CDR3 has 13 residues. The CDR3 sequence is CAVGLAASYEQYF. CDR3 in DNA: TGTGCCGTAGGACTAGCGGCCTCCTACGAGCAGTACTTC.

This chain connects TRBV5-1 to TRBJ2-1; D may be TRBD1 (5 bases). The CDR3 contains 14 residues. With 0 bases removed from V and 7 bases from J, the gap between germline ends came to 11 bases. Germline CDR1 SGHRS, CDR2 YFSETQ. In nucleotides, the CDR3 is TGCGCCAGCAGCTTGGGGGGCGGTCGGAATGAGCAGTTCTTC. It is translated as CASSLGGGRNEQFF.

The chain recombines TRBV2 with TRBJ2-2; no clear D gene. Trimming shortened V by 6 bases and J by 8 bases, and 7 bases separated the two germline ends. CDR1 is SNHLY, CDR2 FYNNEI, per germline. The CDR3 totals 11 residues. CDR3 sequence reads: CASRSWGELFF. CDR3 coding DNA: TGTGCCAGCAGGAGTTGGGGGGAGCTGTTTTTT.

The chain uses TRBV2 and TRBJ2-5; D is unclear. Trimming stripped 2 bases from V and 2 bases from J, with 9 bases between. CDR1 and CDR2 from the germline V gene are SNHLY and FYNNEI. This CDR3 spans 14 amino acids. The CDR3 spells CASSEWLPQETQYF. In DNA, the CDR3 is TGTGCCAGCAGTGAATGGCTTCCACAAGAGACCCAGTACTTC.

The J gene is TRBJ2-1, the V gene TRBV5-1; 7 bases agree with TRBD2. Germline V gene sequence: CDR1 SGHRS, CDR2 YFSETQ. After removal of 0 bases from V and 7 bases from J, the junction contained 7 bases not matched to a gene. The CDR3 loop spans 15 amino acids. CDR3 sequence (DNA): TGCGCCAGCAGCTTGGCTAGCGGACTGGGGAATGAGCAGTTCTTC. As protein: CASSLASGLGNEQFF.

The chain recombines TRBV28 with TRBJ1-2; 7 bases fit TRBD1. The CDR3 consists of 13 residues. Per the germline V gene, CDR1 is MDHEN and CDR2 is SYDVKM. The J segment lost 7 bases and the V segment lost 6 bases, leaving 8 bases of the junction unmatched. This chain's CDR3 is CASRATTGAGYTF. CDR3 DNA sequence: TGTGCCAGCAGAGCCACCACAGGGGCTGGCTACACCTTC.

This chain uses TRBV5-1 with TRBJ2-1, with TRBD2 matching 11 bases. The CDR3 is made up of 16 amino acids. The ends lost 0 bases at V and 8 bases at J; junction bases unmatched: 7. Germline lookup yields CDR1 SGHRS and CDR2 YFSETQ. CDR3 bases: TGCGCCAGCAGCTTGGCCTTTAGCGGGAGGGGAGATGAGCAGTTCTTC. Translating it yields CASSLAFSGRGDEQFF.

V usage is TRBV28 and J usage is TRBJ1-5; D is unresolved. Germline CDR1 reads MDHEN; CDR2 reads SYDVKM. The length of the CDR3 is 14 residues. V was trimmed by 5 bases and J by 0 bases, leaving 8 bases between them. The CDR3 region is CASSSGGSNQPQHF. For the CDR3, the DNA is TGTGCCAGCAGTAGTGGAGGTAGCAATCAGCCCCAGCATTTT.

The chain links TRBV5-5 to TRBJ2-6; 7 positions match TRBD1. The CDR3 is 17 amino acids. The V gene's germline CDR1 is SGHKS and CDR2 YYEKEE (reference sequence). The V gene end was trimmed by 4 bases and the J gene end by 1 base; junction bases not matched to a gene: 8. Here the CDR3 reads CASSALQGFSGANVLTF. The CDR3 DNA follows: TGTGCCAGCAGCGCTTTACAGGGGTTTTCTGGGGCCAACGTCCTGACTTTC.

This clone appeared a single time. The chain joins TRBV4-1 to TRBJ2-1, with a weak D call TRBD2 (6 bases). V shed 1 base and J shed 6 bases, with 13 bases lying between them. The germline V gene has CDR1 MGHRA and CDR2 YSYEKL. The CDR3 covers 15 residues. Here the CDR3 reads CASSQAGVGINEQFF. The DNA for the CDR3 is TGCGCCAGCAGCCAAGCGGGAGTAGGGATCAATGAGCAGTTCTTC.